Below are 7 T cell receptor beta chains sequenced from a single sample in a study of Graves' ophthalmopathy and Graves' hyperthyroidism. Investigators amplified TCR beta CDR3 regions from RNA transcripts. First-round RT-PCR with HTBI primers preceded a second-round multiplex PCR. TCRdb re-analysed the multiplex PCR reads in MiXCR, keeping a single row per CDR3 protein. The sample includes around 1,000,000 distinct CDR3 sequences, roughly two fifths seen only once; the top ten take 8.5% to 14%. The sample comprised peripheral blood or thyroid tissue (not recorded which). The receptors originated from an adult man with Graves' hyperthyroidism.

This clonotype was picked up a small number of times. Being one base from a much bigger clone, this may be a read error. The CDR3 DNA reads as TGTGCCAGCAACGAGAACACTGAAGCTTTCTTT. Protein: CASNENTEAFF. The chain uses TRBV28 and TRBJ1-1; D remains ambiguous. Germline V gene data show CDR1 as MDHEN and CDR2 as SYDVKM. The CDR3 length is 11 residues. The V end lost 7 bases, the J end lost 1 base, and 4 bases lay between the germline ends.

The chain uses TRBV16 and TRBJ1-5, with D perhaps TRBD1 (5 bases). CDR1 KGHSY and CDR2 FQNENV come from the germline V gene. CDR3 length: 15 amino acids. V shed 2 bases and J shed 5 bases, with 13 bases lying between them. The CDR3 region is CASSQTTQGYQPQHF. In DNA form, the CDR3 reads TGTGCCAGCAGCCAAACTACGCAGGGCTATCAGCCCCAGCATTTT.

The chain is built from TRBV7-8 and TRBJ1-5, with TRBD1 identical over 7 bases. Germline V gene lookup returns CDR1 SGHVS and CDR2 FQNEAQ. V shed 8 bases, J shed 0 bases, and the junction held 13 bases outside the gene matches. The CDR3 has 17 amino acids. The CDR3 protein is CASSPIGTAYSNQPQHF. The CDR3 DNA follows: TGTGCCAGCTCACCAATCGGGACAGCATATAGCAATCAGCCCCAGCATTTT. The whole variable domain, filled in from reference TRBV7-8 and TRBJ1-5, reads GAGVSQSPRYKVAKRGQDVALRCDPISGHVSLFWYQQALGQGPEFLTYFQNEAQLDKSGLPSDRFFAERPEGSVSTLKIQRTQQEDSAVYLCASSPIGTAYSNQPQHFGDGTRLSIL.

Details on this clonotype: This may stem from a read error, because a much larger clone lies one nucleotide away. V gene TRBV6-2 or TRBV6-3 combines with J gene TRBJ1-2, with D perhaps TRBD1 (5 bases). V was trimmed by 8 bases and J by 10 bases, leaving 14 bases between them. CDR3 size: 11 residues. CDR1 is MNHEY, CDR2 SVGEGT, per germline. The CDR3 region has the DNA TGTGCCAGCGGCCAGGGTTCTGTCTACACCTTC. This sequence encodes CASGQGSVYTF.

This clonotype was counted many times. This chain uses TRBV7-2 with TRBJ2-7; either TRBD1 or TRBD2 may supply D (6 bases each). The CDR3 has 15 residues. Between the trimmed V and J ends, which lost 5 bases and 2 bases, there was a span of 16 bases. CDR1 and CDR2 (germline): SGHTA, FQGNSA. The CDR3 here is CASSTTEGGTYEQYF. CDR3 nucleotide sequence: TGTGCCAGCAGCACAACGGAGGGGGGAACCTACGAGCAGTACTTC.

The chain carries TRBV7-2 and TRBJ2-7; D is perhaps TRBD2 (5 bases). V lost 0 bases, J lost 1 base, and 13 bases lay in between. The CDR3 spans 16 residues. Per the germline V gene, CDR1 is SGHTA and CDR2 is FQGNSA. The CDR3 nucleotides read TGTGCCAGCAGCTTAGCGTCCGTGGGAGTTTCCTACGAGCAGTACTTC. It is translated as CASSLASVGVSYEQYF.

This clonotype was detected ten times or more. The chain employs TRBV29-1 and TRBJ2-2, with TRBD2 matching 13 bases. Germline CDR1 is SQVTM and CDR2 is ANQGSEA. The length of the CDR3 is 14 residues. The ends lost 6 bases at V and 7 bases at J; junction bases unmatched: 5. The CDR3: CSVGTSGKGGELFF. The CDR3, as DNA: TGCAGCGTCGGGACTAGCGGGAAAGGCGGGGAGCTGTTTTTT.